A selection of T cell receptor beta chains follows, all from one sample in a study of post-analysis software for immune sequencing data. TCRdb fed the PCR reads into MiXCR, producing one record per CDR3 protein. The sample holds roughly 540,000 distinct CDR3 sequences, less than 40% seen once. Sequenced material: blood. These receptors were obtained from a girl aged 2-17 years with multiple sclerosis. The CDR3 runs from the conserved cysteine through the conserved F or W. A D gene is named only where the DNA matches it firmly. Clone size appears in some rows only: once, few, many, or a class for an expanded clone.

j_call,d_call,v_call,clone_size,cdr3_aa,cdr3_nt
TRBJ1-1,-,TRBV20-1,few,CSARPPGRGTEAFF,TGCAGTGCTAGACCCCCGGGAAGAGGCACTGAAGCTTTCTTT
TRBJ2-5,TRBD1,TRBV5-1,few,CASSLSGQGGTQYF,TGCGCCAGCAGCCTTTCCGGACAGGGGGGGACCCAGTACTTC
TRBJ2-3,-,TRBV7-9,few,CASSPKGGTDTQYF,TGTGCCAGCAGCCCAAAAGGGGGCACAGATACGCAGTATTTT
TRBJ1-5,-,TRBV5-1,many,CASSSRGDQPQHF,TGCGCCAGCAGCTCAAGGGGGGATCAGCCCCAGCATTTT
TRBJ2-1,TRBD2,TRBV5-1,-,CASDLPSGLAGLPGSEQFF,TGCGCCAGCGATCTTCCTTCAGGACTAGCGGGGCTCCCAGGAAGTGAGCAGTTCTTC
TRBJ2-5,-,TRBV7-2,-,CASRLKGTQYF,TGTGCCAGCAGGTTAAAGGGGACCCAGTACTTC
TRBJ2-5,-,TRBV20-1,few,CSAFTSRSGETQYF,TGCAGTGCTTTCACCTCTAGGAGCGGGGAGACCCAGTACTTC
TRBJ2-3,TRBD2,TRBV12-3/TRBV12-4,-,CASSFSAWGGTDTEYF,TGTGCCAGCAGTTTCTCGGCGTGGGGGGGTACAGATACGGAGTATTTT
TRBJ2-2,TRBD1,TRBV29-1,-,CSGHGTETGELFF,TGCAGCGGCCACGGGACAGAGACCGGGGAGCTGTTTTTT
TRBJ2-1,TRBD1,TRBV12-3/TRBV12-4,few,CASSLQGWAYNEQFF,TGTGCCAGCAGTCTACAGGGGTGGGCCTACAATGAGCAGTTCTTC
TRBJ1-2,TRBD1,TRBV2,-,CASRWDRGQGGYTF,TGTGCCAGCAGATGGGACAGGGGGCAGGGTGGCTACACCTTC
TRBJ2-5,-,TRBV7-9,few,CASSLVRDTLTQYF,TGTGCCAGCAGCTTAGTTCGGGACACTCTGACCCAGTACTTC
TRBJ2-5,TRBD2,TRBV4-1,many,CASSIGLAGGETQYF,TGCGCCAGCAGCATTGGACTAGCGGGAGGAGAGACCCAGTACTTC
TRBJ1-5,-,TRBV13,-,CASSTGPDGQPQHF,TGTGCCAGCAGCACGGGACCAGACGGTCAGCCCCAGCATTTT
TRBJ1-2,-,TRBV9,-,CASSVGEGNYGYTF,TGTGCCAGCAGCGTAGGAGAGGGGAACTATGGCTACACCTTC
TRBJ1-1,-,TRBV20-1,-,CSARGVIMNTEAFF,TGCAGTGCTAGAGGGGTAATCATGAACACTGAAGCTTTCTTT
TRBJ2-5,TRBD1,TRBV28,-,CASSPPGQAETQYF,TGTGCCAGCAGCCCACCAGGACAGGCGGAGACCCAGTACTTC
TRBJ2-1,-,TRBV5-6,many,CASSLWESEQFF,TGTGCCAGCAGCTTATGGGAGAGTGAGCAGTTCTTC
TRBJ2-2,TRBD1,TRBV5-1,-,CASSGRTGGTGELFF,TGCGCCAGCAGCGGTCGGACAGGGGGAACCGGGGAGCTGTTTTTT
TRBJ2-3,-,TRBV21-1,-,CASSKGQGTSTDTQYF,TGTGCCAGCAGCAAAGGGCAGGGAACTAGCACAGATACGCAGTATTTT
TRBJ1-1,-,TRBV7-3,-,CASSWRAGADTEAFF,TGTGCCAGCAGCTGGCGGGCAGGGGCGGACACTGAAGCTTTCTTT
TRBJ1-2,TRBD1,TRBV20-1,-,CSGMGQLYGYTF,TGCAGTGGCATGGGACAGCTATATGGCTACACCTTC
TRBJ2-3,-,TRBV4-2,few,CASSQFERTTDTQYF,TGTGCCAGCAGCCAATTCGAGCGAACCACAGATACGCAGTATTTT
TRBJ1-5,-,TRBV20-1,-,CSARHSRQANQPQHF,TGCAGTGCTAGACATAGCAGGCAGGCTAATCAGCCCCAGCATTTT
TRBJ2-3,TRBD2,TRBV5-1,few,CASNLDLAGFADTQYF,TGCGCCAGCAACTTGGACCTAGCGGGGTTTGCAGATACGCAGTATTTT
TRBJ1-2,TRBD1,TRBV24-1,-,CATSESGTGFGYTF,TGTGCCACCAGTGAATCCGGGACAGGGTTTGGCTACACCTTC
TRBJ1-1,-,TRBV5-5,few,CASSGRDTNTEAFF,TGTGCCAGCAGCGGCCGGGACACGAACACTGAAGCTTTCTTT
TRBJ2-7,-,TRBV9,few,CASSVGAATTYEQYF,TGTGCCAGCAGCGTAGGGGCAGCAACTACCTACGAGCAGTACTTC
TRBJ2-2,-,TRBV5-1,few,CATSQGLPNTGELFF,TGCGCCACTTCCCAGGGGCTCCCGAACACCGGGGAGCTGTTTTTT
TRBJ2-1,TRBD2,TRBV24-1,once,CATSDAGMERGYAYNEQFF,TGTGCCACCAGTGACGCTGGGATGGAGCGGGGATATGCCTACAATGAGCAGTTCTTC
TRBJ2-5,TRBD2,TRBV3-1,-,CASSQGEGGKDETQYF,TGTGCCAGCAGCCAAGGGGAGGGAGGAAAGGATGAGACCCAGTACTTC
TRBJ1-1,-,TRBV20-1,few,CSAKNQHLITEAFF,TGCAGTGCTAAAAACCAACACCTGATCACTGAAGCTTTCTTT
TRBJ1-1,-,TRBV11-1,-,CASSLSPGTEAFF,TGTGCCAGCAGCTTATCACCGGGTACTGAAGCTTTCTTT
TRBJ1-2,-,TRBV18,few,CASSPLDGIYGYTF,TGTGCCAGCTCACCGTTGGACGGGATCTATGGCTACACCTTC
TRBJ2-7,TRBD2,TRBV7-2,-,CASRPSGGFYEQYF,TGTGCCAGCAGGCCTTCCGGGGGGTTTTACGAGCAGTACTTC
TRBJ2-4,TRBD1,TRBV7-8,-,CASSLRPDRGDILYF,TGTGCCAGCAGCTTACGCCCGGACAGGGGGGACATTCTGTACTTC
TRBJ1-2,TRBD1,TRBV7-3,-,CASGTGSEYGYTF,TGTGCCAGCGGGACAGGGAGCGAGTATGGCTACACCTTC
TRBJ2-5,-,TRBV5-1,many,CASSLAAQETQYF,TGTGCCAGCAGCCTGGCGGCCCAAGAGACCCAGTACTTC
TRBJ1-2,-,TRBV20-1,-,CSAILGGAYGYTF,TGCAGTGCTATTCTTGGTGGGGCCTATGGCTACACCTTC
TRBJ1-4,TRBD1,TRBV9,few,CASSADDRGREKLFF,TGTGCCAGCAGCGCGGACGACAGGGGACGAGAAAAACTGTTTTTT
TRBJ2-4,-,TRBV4-1,-,CASSPSKGILAKNIQYF,TGCGCCAGCAGCCCCTCCAAAGGAATTCTAGCCAAAAACATTCAGTACTTC
TRBJ2-5,-,TRBV20-1,once,CSASPGGRETQYF,TGCAGTGCTAGCCCTGGGGGGCGCGAGACCCAGTACTTC
TRBJ2-1,-,TRBV7-3,few,CASSGGGGTEQFF,TGTGCCAGCAGCGGAGGGGGGGGCACCGAGCAGTTCTTC
TRBJ2-2,-,TRBV4-2,-,CASSQGQGRYTGELFF,TGTGCCAGCAGCCAAGGGCAGGGGCGATACACCGGGGAGCTGTTTTTT
TRBJ2-1,TRBD2,TRBV10-3,few,CAIRGGGPFEQFF,TGTGCCATCAGAGGCGGGGGTCCTTTCGAGCAGTTCTTC
TRBJ2-1,-,TRBV5-5,few,CASSPADNFYNEQFF,TGTGCCAGCAGCCCCGCGGACAATTTCTACAATGAGCAGTTCTTC
TRBJ2-2,-,TRBV7-2,-,CASSLVLGSTGELFF,TGTGCCAGCAGCTTAGTCCTAGGGTCCACCGGGGAGCTGTTTTTT